These 32 T cell receptor beta chains originate from one sample sequenced in a study of sequential checkpoint blockade in melanoma (dated by TCRdb to the late 2010s). The label giving this sample's treatment or condition can be read as: randomized to nivolumab then ipilimumab (arm A) or the reverse (arm B). Library generation was performed with the immunoSEQ multiplex PCR assay. Drawn from immuneACCESS, this table holds only the in-frame rearrangements with V and J called that TCRdb kept. Clones are partly lost; checked studies trace under half to an unresolved V gene and leave the rest unexplained. This sample has just over 9,000 clones in its table, and 50% to 60% of those were observed once. Around 38% of the sample rests with the top ten. The input for sequencing was CD8+ T cells sorted from blood (inferred from file names), taken from a patient given nivolumab and ipilimumab in sequence. The source of these receptors is a human donor with melanoma.

This clone was picked up a small number of times. Here the CDR3 reads CASSLGQGVSEAFF. The CDR3 coding sequence is TGTGCCAGCAGCTTAGGACAGGGGGTTAGTGAAGCTTTCTTT. The chain combines TRBV11-2 with TRBJ1-1; 9 bases line up with TRBD1. The V and J ends lost 1 base and 7 bases, in that order; junction bases with no gene match: 4. Germline V gives CDR1 SGHAT, CDR2 FQNNGV. This CDR3 is built from 14 residues.

The chain recombines TRBV12-5 with TRBJ2-1, with TRBD1 matching over 11 bases. Germline assignment: CDR1 LGHNT and CDR2 FRNRAP. This CDR3 has 16 amino acids. V lost 5 bases, J lost 0 bases, and 3 bases stayed unmatched. CDR3 sequence (DNA): TGTGCTAGTGGTGGAGGGACAGGGGGCTCCTACAATGAGCAGTTCTTC. It codes for CASGGGTGGSYNEQFF.

CDR3 sequence: CASSVEGGIQETQYF. CDR3 DNA sequence: TGTGCCAGCAGCGTAGAAGGGGGTATCCAAGAGACCCAGTACTTC. The chain carries TRBV9 and TRBJ2-5; perhaps TRBD1 as D (6 bases). The V and J ends lost 0 bases and 1 base respectively, with 10 bases between them. The CDR3 extends over 15 amino acids. Per the germline V gene, CDR1 is SGDLS and CDR2 is YYNGEE.

The genes are TRBV5-8 and TRBJ1-2; 12 nucleotides align to TRBD1. V lost 0 bases and J lost 0; bases outside the gene matches: 9. CDR1 SGHTS and CDR2 YDEGEE come from the germline V gene. This CDR3 comprises 19 residues. CDR3 sequence (DNA): TGTGCCAGCAGCTTGGAGGGGGGGACAGGGGGCAGAACTAACTATGGCTACACCTTC. Translation gives CASSLEGGTGGRTNYGYTF.

The chain joins TRBV9 to TRBJ1-1, with a possible D match to TRBD1 (5 bases). Germline CDR1 reads SGDLS; CDR2 reads YYNGEE. Trimming stripped 0 bases from V and 1 base from J, with 7 bases between. The CDR3 loop spans 14 amino acids. DNA for the CDR3: TGTGCCAGCAGCGTAGAGGGGTGGAACACTGAAGCTTTCTTT. This encodes CASSVEGWNTEAFF.

This chain's CDR3 is CASSLWAGGRTDTQYF. The DNA for the CDR3 is TGTGCCAGCAGCCTCTGGGCGGGGGGTCGCACAGATACGCAGTATTTT. The gene calls are TRBV28 and TRBJ2-3; 8 bases align to TRBD2. The CDR3 has 16 amino acids. The V segment lost 6 bases and the J segment 1 base; nucleotides outside the gene matches: 9. Germline values: CDR1 MDHEN, CDR2 SYDVKM.

This clone was seen a few times. The rearrangement links TRBV5-6 to TRBJ2-1; D might be TRBD1 (6 bases). The CDR3 is made up of 15 amino acids. V lost 3 bases and J 6 bases, leaving 16 bases between the germline ends. CDR1 SGHDT and CDR2 YYEEEE come from the germline V gene. This chain's CDR3 is CASSSGTGLGNEQFF. CDR3 in DNA: TGTGCCAGCAGCTCTGGTACAGGGCTGGGCAATGAGCAGTTCTTC.

The V gene is TRBV5-6, the J gene TRBJ2-7, with D possibly matching TRBD2 (5 bases). The ends were cut back, 3 bases at V and 5 bases at J, with 12 bases in the middle. The CDR3 extends over 13 amino acids. CDR1 and CDR2 from the germline V gene are SGHDT and YYEEEE. CDR3 DNA sequence: TGTGCCAGCAGCTCCGCCGGGGTGGACGAGCAGTACTTC. This encodes CASSSAGVDEQYF.

This sequence joins TRBV5-1 and TRBJ2-7; perhaps TRBD1 as D (6 bases). The V end lost 5 bases, the J end lost 9 bases, and 21 bases lay between the germline ends. The length of the CDR3 is 14 residues. The V gene's germline CDR1 is SGHRS and CDR2 YFSETQ. The CDR3 is CASRVNTGKDGQYF. CDR3 nucleotides: TGCGCCAGCAGGGTTAACACAGGGAAGGATGGGCAGTACTTC.

The chain joins TRBV6-1 to TRBJ1-4; D not resolved. The CDR3 has 15 amino acids. V lost 4 bases and J lost 0, with 9 bases in between. Germline CDR1 MNHNS, CDR2 SASEGT. Here the CDR3 reads CASSVTLATNEKLFF. CDR3 nucleotides: TGTGCCAGCAGTGTGACACTCGCAACTAATGAAAAACTGTTTTTT.

This clone was counted a few times. The V call is TRBV27, the J call TRBJ1-1; 9 bases align to TRBD1. After removal of 1 base from V and 8 bases from J, the junction contained 2 bases not matched to a gene. Germline loops: CDR1 MNHEY, CDR2 SMNVEV (reference sequence). The CDR3 consists of 13 residues. CDR3 protein: CASSLLGTGEAFF. CDR3 DNA sequence: TGTGCCAGCAGTTTATTGGGGACAGGGGAAGCTTTCTTT.

The rearrangement joins TRBV4-1 to TRBJ2-7; 10 positions agree with TRBD1. Trimming cost V 2 bases and J 1 base; bases outside gene matches: 2. The length of the CDR3 is 15 residues. Germline V lookup: CDR1 MGHRA, CDR2 YSYEKL. The CDR3 DNA sequence: TGCGCCAGCAGCCAATGGGGACAGGGGTCCTACGAGCAGTACTTC. It is translated as CASSQWGQGSYEQYF.

The rearrangement uses TRBV14 and TRBJ1-1, with 9 bases lining up with TRBD1. The CDR3 runs 14 residues. Germline assignment: CDR1 SGHDN and CDR2 FVKESK. Trimming took 4 bases from V and 5 from J; bases not matched to a gene: 5. Written as DNA, the CDR3 is TGTGCCAGCAGCCTCAACAGGGGGCAGACTGAAGCTTTCTTT. This sequence encodes CASSLNRGQTEAFF.

The table lists this clone with a few counts. This chain links TRBV5-8 with TRBJ2-3; 7 bases match TRBD2. The CDR3 is 14 residues long. CDR1 and CDR2 (germline): SGHTS, YDEGEE. The junction had 8 bases not matched to a gene; V was cut back by 4 bases and J by 6 bases. The CDR3 DNA reads as TGTGCCAGCAGCCCTCGGACTAGGCGGGATACGCAGTATTTT. It codes for CASSPRTRRDTQYF.

The chain is built from TRBV4-2 and TRBJ1-5, with unresolved D. The CDR3 has 15 residues. Deletions cut 0 bases from V and 4 bases from J, with 10 bases between. Germline V gene lookup returns CDR1 LGHNA and CDR2 YNFKEQ. In DNA form, the CDR3 reads TGTGCCAGCAGCCAAGAGGGGAGGGATAATCAGCCCCAGCATTTT. This codes for CASSQEGRDNQPQHF.

The genes are TRBV27 and TRBJ2-2, with D possibly matching TRBD2 (5 bases). V lost 3 bases, J lost 2 bases, and 13 bases lay in between. Germline V gene sequence: CDR1 MNHEY, CDR2 SMNVEV (reference sequence). CDR3 length: 16 residues. The CDR3 sequence is CASSFLDFYNTGELFF. In DNA form, the CDR3 reads TGTGCCAGCAGTTTTTTGGACTTTTATAACACCGGGGAGCTGTTTTTT.

The chain couples TRBV2 to TRBJ2-7; 8 positions agree with TRBD2. Per germline, CDR1 SNHLY and CDR2 FYNNEI. Unmatched junction bases numbered 3, after V lost 11 bases and J lost 3 bases. The length of the CDR3 is 11 residues. DNA for the CDR3: TGTGCCTCCGGGGGGGGCTACGAGCAGTACTTC. This translates into CASGGGYEQYF.

The rearrangement uses TRBV27 and TRBJ2-7; the D gene is possibly TRBD2 (6 bases). V was trimmed by 2 bases and J by 3 bases, leaving 8 bases between them. Germline V gene sequence: CDR1 MNHEY, CDR2 SMNVEV (reference sequence). The CDR3 is 13 residues long. DNA of the CDR3: TGTGCCAGCAGTTTACGGGGAGGCTACGAGCAGTACTTC. It encodes CASSLRGGYEQYF.

As concerns this clone: Sequence at one end of the junction differs from germline and may be a read error. J is TRBJ2-2 and V is TRBV5-4; tentative D call: TRBD2 (5 bases). The CDR3 has 16 residues. Per germline, CDR1 SGHNT and CDR2 YYREEE (reference sequence). For the CDR3, the DNA is TGCGCCAGCAGCCCCGGACTGGGAAGAAACACCGGGGAGCTGTTTTTT. This encodes CASSPGLGRNTGELFF.

This clone was seen a few times. This sequence joins TRBV5-6 and TRBJ2-2; 8 bases fit TRBD1. Germline-derived CDR1 and CDR2 are SGHDT and YYEEEE. The CDR3 consists of 17 residues. V gave up 4 bases and J gave up 6 bases; unmatched junction bases: 14. CDR3 DNA: TGTGCCAGCAGCGCCACTAGTACAGGGGGAACCCCCGGGGAGCTGTTTTTT. It encodes CASSATSTGGTPGELFF. The variable domain in full, with the rest retrieved from reference TRBV5-6 and TRBJ2-2, is DAGVTQSPTHLIKTRGQQVTLRCSPKSGHDTVSWYQQALGQGPQFIFQYYEEEERQRGNFPDRFSGHQFPNYSSELNVNALLLGDSALYLCASSATSTGGTPGELFFGEGSRLTVL.

The V gene is TRBV5-5, the J gene TRBJ1-2; D may be TRBD1 (5 bases). Germline V CDR1 and CDR2: SGHKS, YYEKEE (reference sequence). Trimming shortened V by 0 bases and J by 2 bases, and 8 bases separated the two germline ends. The CDR3 runs to 14 residues. Here the CDR3 DNA reads TGTGCCAGCAGCTTGGCCGCAGGGAACTATGGCTACACCTTC. It yields the protein CASSLAAGNYGYTF. The variable domain in full, with the rest retrieved from reference TRBV5-5 and TRBJ1-2, is DAGVTQSPTHLIKTRGQQVTLRCSPISGHKSVSWYQQVLGQGPQFIFQYYEKEERGRGNFPDRFSARQFPNYSSELNVNALLLGDSALYLCASSLAAGNYGYTFGSGTRLTVV.

In its sample, this clone was seen a few times. The chain carries TRBV4-2 and TRBJ1-4; D is unclear. Germline CDR1 reads LGHNA; CDR2 reads YNFKEQ. With 5 bases removed from V and 4 bases from J, the gap between germline ends came to 14 bases. There are 15 residues in the CDR3. The CDR3 here is CASSLVAGLNEKLFF. The CDR3 DNA is TGTGCCAGCAGCTTAGTGGCAGGCCTTAATGAAAAACTGTTTTTT.

In nucleotides, the CDR3 is TGTGCCAGCAGCGACAGGGTCCAAGAGACCCAGTACTTC. Amino acids: CASSDRVQETQYF. The rearrangement links TRBV5-4 to TRBJ2-5; 7 bases are shared with TRBD1. CDR1 and CDR2 from the germline V gene are SGHNT and YYREEE (reference sequence). The V segment lost 4 bases and the J segment 1 base; nucleotides outside the gene matches: 1. The CDR3 spans 13 residues.

In nucleotides, the CDR3 is TGTGCCAGCAGCTTAGATTCTCCCTTCGGCACAGATACGCAGTATTTT. This translates into CASSLDSPFGTDTQYF. The rearrangement uses TRBV11-2 and TRBJ2-3; D not resolved. The V and J ends lost 0 bases and 1 base respectively, with 11 bases between them. Looked up from germline, CDR1 is SGHAT and CDR2 is FQNNGV. This CDR3 has 16 amino acids.

This rearrangement joins TRBV5-4 to TRBJ1-2; 9 bases map to TRBD1. Germline lookup yields CDR1 SGHNT and CDR2 YYREEE (reference sequence). V shed 4 bases and J 4 bases; nucleotides not matched to a gene: 14. CDR3 length: 17 residues. DNA of the CDR3: TGTGCCAGCAGCCTCCTTACAGGGGGCGCGTTTTCCTATGGCTACACCTTC. Protein product: CASSLLTGGAFSYGYTF.

J is TRBJ1-2 and V is TRBV28; D gene ambiguous. Per the germline V gene, CDR1 is MDHEN and CDR2 is SYDVKM. Trimming stripped 4 bases from V and 6 bases from J, with 15 bases between. The CDR3 runs 14 residues. The CDR3 sequence: CASSWPGMADGYTF. Here the CDR3 DNA reads TGTGCCAGCAGTTGGCCGGGAATGGCTGATGGCTACACCTTC.

This clone came up once. This chain joins TRBV7-8 and TRBJ1-2; TRBD1 matches 10 bases. The CDR3 runs 12 residues. V shed 4 bases and J 8 bases; nucleotides not matched to a gene: 1. Germline loops: CDR1 SGHVS, CDR2 FQNEAQ. DNA for the CDR3: TGTGCCAGCAGCTCGGGACAGGGGGGCTACACCTTC. It specifies CASSSGQGGYTF. Looking up the rest from reference TRBV7-8 and TRBJ1-2 gives the full variable domain: GAGVSQSPRYKVAKRGQDVALRCDPISGHVSLFWYQQALGQGPEFLTYFQNEAQLDKSGLPSDRFFAERPEGSVSTLKIQRTQQEDSAVYLCASSSGQGGYTFGSGTRLTVV.

This sequence joins TRBV7-2 and TRBJ2-7, with 8 bases that match TRBD1. The CDR3 is made up of 15 amino acids. CDR1 and CDR2 (germline): SGHTA, FQGNSA. J was trimmed by 4 bases and V by 0 bases; bases with no gene match: 5. CDR3 nucleotide sequence: TGTGCCAGCAGCTTAGCAAGGACAGGGTCTTACGAGCAGTACTTC. It specifies CASSLARTGSYEQYF.

The chain couples TRBV9 to TRBJ2-7; D is undetermined. Trimming shortened V by 3 bases and J by 2 bases, and 15 bases separated the two germline ends. CDR1 and CDR2 (germline): SGDLS, YYNGEE. This CDR3 has 15 residues. CDR3 sequence reads: CASSGSTPRPYEQYF. DNA for the CDR3: TGTGCCAGCAGCGGGAGCACTCCGCGCCCCTACGAGCAGTACTTC.

J is TRBJ1-1 and V is TRBV28, with a possible D match to TRBD1 (5 bases). In germline, CDR1 is MDHEN, CDR2 SYDVKM. The CDR3 is made up of 14 amino acids. The V gene lost 6 bases and the J gene lost 1 base, with 12 bases spanning the gap. In DNA, the CDR3 is TGTGCCAGCAGACCAGGGTGGGGGAACACTGAAGCTTTCTTT. Amino acid sequence: CASRPGWGNTEAFF.

This clone has only a few counts. The rearrangement links TRBV27 to TRBJ2-5, with TRBD2 matching 11 bases. The V segment lost 4 bases and the J segment 4 bases; nucleotides outside the gene matches: 5. Germline CDR1 reads MNHEY; CDR2 reads SMNVEV (reference sequence). This CDR3 has 15 residues. The CDR3 here is CASSYSGGARETQYF. The CDR3 nucleotides are TGTGCCAGCAGTTATAGCGGGGGGGCCCGAGAGACCCAGTACTTC.

The chain joins TRBV9 to TRBJ2-3; D might be TRBD2 (6 bases). Germline values: CDR1 SGDLS, CDR2 YYNGEE. V was trimmed by 0 bases and J by 11 bases, leaving 10 bases between them. The CDR3 contains 12 residues. This CDR3 is CASSVVGGMQYF. The CDR3, as DNA: TGTGCCAGCAGCGTAGTGGGGGGTATGCAGTATTTT. The full variable domain, its missing parts supplied by reference TRBV9 and TRBJ2-3, is DSGVTQTPKHLITATGQRVTLRCSPRSGDLSVYWYQQSLDQGLQFLIQYYNGEERAKGNILERFSAQQFPDLHSELNLSSLELGDSALYFCASSVVGGMQYFGPGTRLTVL.